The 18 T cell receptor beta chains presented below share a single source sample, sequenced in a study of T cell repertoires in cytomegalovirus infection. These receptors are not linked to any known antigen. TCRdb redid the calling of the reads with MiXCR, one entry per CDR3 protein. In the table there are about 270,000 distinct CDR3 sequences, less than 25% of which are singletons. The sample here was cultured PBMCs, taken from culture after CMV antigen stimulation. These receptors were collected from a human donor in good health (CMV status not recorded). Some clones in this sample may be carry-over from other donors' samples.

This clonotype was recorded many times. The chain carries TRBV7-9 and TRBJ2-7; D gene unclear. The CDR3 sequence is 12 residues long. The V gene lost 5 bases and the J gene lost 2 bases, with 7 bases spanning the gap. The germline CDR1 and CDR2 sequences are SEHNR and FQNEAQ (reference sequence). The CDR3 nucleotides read TGTGCCAGCAGCCCATCGACCTACGAGCAGTACTTC. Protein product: CASSPSTYEQYF.

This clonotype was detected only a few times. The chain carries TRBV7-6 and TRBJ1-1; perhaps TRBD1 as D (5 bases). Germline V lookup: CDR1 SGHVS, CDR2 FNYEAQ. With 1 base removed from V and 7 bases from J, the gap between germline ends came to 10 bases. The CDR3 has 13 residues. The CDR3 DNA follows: TGTGCCAGCAGCTTAGGGGGGAGACTTGAAGCTTTCTTT. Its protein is CASSLGGRLEAFF.

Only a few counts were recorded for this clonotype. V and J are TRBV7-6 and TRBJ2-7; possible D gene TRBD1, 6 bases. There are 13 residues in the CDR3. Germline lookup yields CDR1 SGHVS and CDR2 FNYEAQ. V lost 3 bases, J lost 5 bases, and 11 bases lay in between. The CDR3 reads CASSFYRVNEQYV. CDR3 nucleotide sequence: TGTGCCAGCAGCTTCTACAGGGTTAACGAGCAGTACGTC.

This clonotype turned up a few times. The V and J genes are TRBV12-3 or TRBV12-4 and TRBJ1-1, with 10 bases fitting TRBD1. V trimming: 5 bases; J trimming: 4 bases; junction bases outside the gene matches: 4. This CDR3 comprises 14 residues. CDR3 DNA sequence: TGTGCCAGCAGTGAGACAGGGGGCCGCACTGAAGCTTTCTTT. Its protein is CASSETGGRTEAFF.

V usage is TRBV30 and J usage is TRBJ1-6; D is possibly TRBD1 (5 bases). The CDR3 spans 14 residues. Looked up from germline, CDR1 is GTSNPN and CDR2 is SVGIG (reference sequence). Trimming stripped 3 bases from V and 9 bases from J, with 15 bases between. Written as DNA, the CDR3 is TGTGCCTGGAGGAAAAGGGCCGGGGCTTCACCCCTCCACTTT. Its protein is CAWRKRAGASPLHF.

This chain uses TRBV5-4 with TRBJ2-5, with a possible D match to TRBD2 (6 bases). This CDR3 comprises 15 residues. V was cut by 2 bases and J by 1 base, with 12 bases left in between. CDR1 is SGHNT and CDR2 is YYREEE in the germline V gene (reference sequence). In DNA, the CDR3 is TGTGCCAGCAGCTTTCTCGACGGGAGCCAAGAGACCCAGTACTTC. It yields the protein CASSFLDGSQETQYF.

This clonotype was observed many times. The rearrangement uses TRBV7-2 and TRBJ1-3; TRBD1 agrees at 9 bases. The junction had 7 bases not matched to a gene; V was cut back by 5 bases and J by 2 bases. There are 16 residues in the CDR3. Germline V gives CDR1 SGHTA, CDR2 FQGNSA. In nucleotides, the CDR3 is TGTGCCAGCAGCATCCCGGGACAGGGAACTGGAAACACCATATATTTT. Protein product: CASSIPGQGTGNTIYF.

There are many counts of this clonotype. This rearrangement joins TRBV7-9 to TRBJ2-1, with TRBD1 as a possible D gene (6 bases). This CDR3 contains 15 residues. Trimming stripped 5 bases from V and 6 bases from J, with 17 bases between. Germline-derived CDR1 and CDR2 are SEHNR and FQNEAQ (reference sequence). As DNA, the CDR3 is TGTGCCAGCAGCCTCAGACAGGAATCGTTCAATGAGCAGTTCTTC. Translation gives CASSLRQESFNEQFF. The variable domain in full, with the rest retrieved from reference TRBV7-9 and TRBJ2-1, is DTGVSQNPRHKITKRGQNVTFRCDPISEHNRLYWYRQTLGQGPEFLTYFQNEAQLEKSRLLSDRFSAERPKGSFSTLEIQRTEQGDSAMYLCASSLRQESFNEQFFGPGTRLTVL.

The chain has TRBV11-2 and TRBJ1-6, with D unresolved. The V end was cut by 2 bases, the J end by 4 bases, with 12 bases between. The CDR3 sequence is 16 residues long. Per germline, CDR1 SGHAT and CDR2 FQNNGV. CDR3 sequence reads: CASSLTSTYYNSPLHF. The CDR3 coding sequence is TGTGCCAGCAGCTTAACTTCGACTTATTATAATTCACCCCTCCACTTT.

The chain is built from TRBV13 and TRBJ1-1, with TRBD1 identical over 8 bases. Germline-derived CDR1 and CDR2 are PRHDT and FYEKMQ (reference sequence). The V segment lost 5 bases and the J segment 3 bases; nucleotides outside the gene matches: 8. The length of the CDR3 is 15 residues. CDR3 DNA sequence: TGTGCCAGCAGCAAAGGACAGGGATGGGACACTGAAGCTTTCTTT. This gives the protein CASSKGQGWDTEAFF.

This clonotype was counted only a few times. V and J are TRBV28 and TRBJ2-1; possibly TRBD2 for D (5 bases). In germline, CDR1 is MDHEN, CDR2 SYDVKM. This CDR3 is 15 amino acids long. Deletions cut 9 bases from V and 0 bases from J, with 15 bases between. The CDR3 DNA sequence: TGTGCCAGTACAATTCCGGGATCCTCCTACAATGAGCAGTTCTTC. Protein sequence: CASTIPGSSYNEQFF.

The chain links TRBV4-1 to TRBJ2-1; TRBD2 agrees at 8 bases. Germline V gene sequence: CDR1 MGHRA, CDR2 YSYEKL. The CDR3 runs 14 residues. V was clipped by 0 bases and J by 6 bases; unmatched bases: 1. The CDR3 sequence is CASSQDSGINEQFF. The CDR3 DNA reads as TGCGCCAGCAGCCAAGATAGCGGGATCAATGAGCAGTTCTTC.

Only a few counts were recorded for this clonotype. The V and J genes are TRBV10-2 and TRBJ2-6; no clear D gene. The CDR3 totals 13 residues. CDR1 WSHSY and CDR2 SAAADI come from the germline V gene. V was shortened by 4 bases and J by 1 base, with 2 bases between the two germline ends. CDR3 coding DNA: TGCGCCAGCAGTGTATCTGGGGCCAACGTCCTGACTTTC. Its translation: CASSVSGANVLTF.

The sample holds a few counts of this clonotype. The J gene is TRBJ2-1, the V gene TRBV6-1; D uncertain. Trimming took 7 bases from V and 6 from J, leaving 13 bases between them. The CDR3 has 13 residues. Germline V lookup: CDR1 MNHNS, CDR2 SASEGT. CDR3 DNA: TGTGCCAGCACCTTGAAAAGGTCCAATGAGCAGTTCTTC. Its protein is CASTLKRSNEQFF.

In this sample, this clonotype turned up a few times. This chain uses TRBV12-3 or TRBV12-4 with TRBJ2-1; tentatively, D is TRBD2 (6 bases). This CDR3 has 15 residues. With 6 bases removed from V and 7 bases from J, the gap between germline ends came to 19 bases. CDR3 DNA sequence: TGTGCCAGCAGCCCCGGGACTGCTGGCATAAATGAGCAGTTCTTC. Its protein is CASSPGTAGINEQFF.

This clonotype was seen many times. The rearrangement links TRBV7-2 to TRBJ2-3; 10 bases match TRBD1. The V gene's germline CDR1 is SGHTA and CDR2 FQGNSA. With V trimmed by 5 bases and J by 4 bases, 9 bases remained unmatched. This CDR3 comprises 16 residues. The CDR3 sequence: CASSHGDRGFADTQYF. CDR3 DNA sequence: TGTGCCAGCAGCCATGGGGACAGGGGATTCGCAGATACGCAGTATTTT.

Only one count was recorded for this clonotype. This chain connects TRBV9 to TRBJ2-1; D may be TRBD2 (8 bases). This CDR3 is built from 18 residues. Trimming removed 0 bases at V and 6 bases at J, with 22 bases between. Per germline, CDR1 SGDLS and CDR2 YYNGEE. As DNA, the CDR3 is TGTGCCAGCAGCGTAGAATACGGACTAGCTGCAGGGGGCAATGAGCAGTTCTTC. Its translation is CASSVEYGLAAGGNEQFF.

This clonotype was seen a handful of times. The CDR3 loop is CASSLVATPSTDTQYF. CDR3 bases: TGTGCCAGCAGCTTAGTGGCGACCCCAAGCACAGATACGCAGTATTTT. The chain has TRBV7-2 and TRBJ2-3; unclear D gene. The CDR3 runs 16 residues. Trimming removed 1 base from V and 0 bases from J, with 11 bases in between. The V gene's germline CDR1 is SGHTA and CDR2 FQGNSA.